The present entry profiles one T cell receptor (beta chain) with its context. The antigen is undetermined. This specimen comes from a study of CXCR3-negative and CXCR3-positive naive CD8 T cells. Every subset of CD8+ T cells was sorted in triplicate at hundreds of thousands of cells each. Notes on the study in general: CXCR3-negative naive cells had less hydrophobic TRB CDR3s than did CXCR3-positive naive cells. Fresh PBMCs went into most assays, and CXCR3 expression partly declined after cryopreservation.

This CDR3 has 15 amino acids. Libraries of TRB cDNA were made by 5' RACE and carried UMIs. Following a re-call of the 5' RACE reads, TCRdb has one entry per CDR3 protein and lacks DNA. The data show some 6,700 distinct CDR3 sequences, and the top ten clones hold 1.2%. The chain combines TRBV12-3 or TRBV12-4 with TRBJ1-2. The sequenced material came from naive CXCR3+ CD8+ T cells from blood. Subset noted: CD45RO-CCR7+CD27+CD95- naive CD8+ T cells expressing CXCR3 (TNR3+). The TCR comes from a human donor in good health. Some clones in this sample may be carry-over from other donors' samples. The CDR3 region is CASTIALEGDYGYTF.